This T cell receptor beta chain emerged from a study of T cells in Graves' hyperthyroidism and ophthalmopathy. Amplification of TCR beta CDR3 regions was performed using RNA transcripts as template. Primed by the HTBI set, a first-round RT-PCR was run on the TCR CDR3. TCRdb ran MiXCR on the multiplex PCR reads and lists one entry per CDR3 protein. The sample lists 470,000 or so distinct CDR3 sequences, under 25% occurring once. In germline, CDR1 is SGHAT, CDR2 FQDESV (reference sequence). The CDR3 loop spans 15 amino acids. Trimming took 3 bases from V and 0 from J, leaving 11 bases between them. V is TRBV11-1 and J is TRBJ1-1; D unclear. The receptor's source is a man aged 18 to 30 with Graves' hyperthyroidism. Sequenced material: blood. The CDR3 here is CASSFESAMNTEAFF. The CDR3 DNA reads TGTGCCAGCAGCTTTGAGAGCGCCATGAACACTGAAGCTTTCTTT.